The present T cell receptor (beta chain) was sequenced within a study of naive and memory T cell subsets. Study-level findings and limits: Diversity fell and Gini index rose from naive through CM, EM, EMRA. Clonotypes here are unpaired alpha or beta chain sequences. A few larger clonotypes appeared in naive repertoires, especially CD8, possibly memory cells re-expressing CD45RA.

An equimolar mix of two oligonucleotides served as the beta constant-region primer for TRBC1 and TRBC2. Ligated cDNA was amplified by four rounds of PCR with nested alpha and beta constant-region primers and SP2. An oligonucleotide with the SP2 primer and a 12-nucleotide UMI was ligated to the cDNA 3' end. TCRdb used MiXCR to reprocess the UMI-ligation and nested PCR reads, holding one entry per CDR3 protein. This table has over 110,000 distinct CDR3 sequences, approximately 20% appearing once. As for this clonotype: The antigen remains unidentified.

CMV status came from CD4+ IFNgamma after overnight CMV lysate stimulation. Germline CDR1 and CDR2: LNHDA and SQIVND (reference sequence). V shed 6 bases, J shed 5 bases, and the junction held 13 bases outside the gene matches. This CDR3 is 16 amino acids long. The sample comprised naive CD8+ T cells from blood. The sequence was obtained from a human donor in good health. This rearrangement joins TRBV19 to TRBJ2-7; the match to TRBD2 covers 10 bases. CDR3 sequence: CASSHDILAGVNEQYF. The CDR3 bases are TGTGCCAGTAGCCATGACATCCTAGCGGGAGTTAACGAGCAGTACTTC. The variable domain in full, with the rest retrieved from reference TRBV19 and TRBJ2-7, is DGGITQSPKYLFRKEGQNVTLSCEQNLNHDAMYWYRQDPGQGLRLIYYSQIVNDFQKGDIAEGYSVSREKKESFPLTVTSAQKNPTAFYLCASSHDILAGVNEQYFGPGTRLTVT.